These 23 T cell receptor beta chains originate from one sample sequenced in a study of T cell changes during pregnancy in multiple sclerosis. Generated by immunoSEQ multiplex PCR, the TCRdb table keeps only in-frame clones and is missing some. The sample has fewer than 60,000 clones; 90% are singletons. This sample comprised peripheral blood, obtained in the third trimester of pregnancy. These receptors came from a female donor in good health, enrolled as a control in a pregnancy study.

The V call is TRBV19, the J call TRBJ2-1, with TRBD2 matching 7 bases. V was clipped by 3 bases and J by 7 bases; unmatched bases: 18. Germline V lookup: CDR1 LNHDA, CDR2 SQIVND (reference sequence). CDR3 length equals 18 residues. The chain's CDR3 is CASSIRRRGGSGGNEQFF. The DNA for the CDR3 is TGTGCCAGTAGTATCCGAAGGCGCGGGGGATCGGGTGGAAATGAGCAGTTCTTC.

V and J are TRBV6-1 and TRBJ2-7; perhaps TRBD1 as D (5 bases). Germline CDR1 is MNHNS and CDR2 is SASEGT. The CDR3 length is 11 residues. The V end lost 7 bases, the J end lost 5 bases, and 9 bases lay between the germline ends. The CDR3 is CASTGIHEQYF. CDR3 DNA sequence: TGTGCCAGCACAGGGATACACGAGCAGTACTTC.

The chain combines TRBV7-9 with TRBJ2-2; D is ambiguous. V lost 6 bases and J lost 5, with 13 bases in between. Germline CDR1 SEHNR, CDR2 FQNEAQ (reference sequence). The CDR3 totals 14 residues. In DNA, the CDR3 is TGTGCCAGCAGTCCAGACTTGCGGACCGGGGAGCTGTTTTTT. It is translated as CASSPDLRTGELFF.

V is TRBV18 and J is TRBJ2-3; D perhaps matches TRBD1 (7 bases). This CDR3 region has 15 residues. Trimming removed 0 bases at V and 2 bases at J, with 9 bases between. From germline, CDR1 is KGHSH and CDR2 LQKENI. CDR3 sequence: CASSPPRGATDTQYF. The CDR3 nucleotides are TGTGCCAGCTCACCACCCAGGGGGGCCACAGATACGCAGTATTTT.

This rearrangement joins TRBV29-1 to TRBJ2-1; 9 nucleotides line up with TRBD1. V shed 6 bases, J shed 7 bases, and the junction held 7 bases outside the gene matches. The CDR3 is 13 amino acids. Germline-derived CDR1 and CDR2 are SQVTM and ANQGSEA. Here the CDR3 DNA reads TGCAGCGTCACCGGGACAGGGACAAATGAGCAGTTCTTC. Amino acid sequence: CSVTGTGTNEQFF.

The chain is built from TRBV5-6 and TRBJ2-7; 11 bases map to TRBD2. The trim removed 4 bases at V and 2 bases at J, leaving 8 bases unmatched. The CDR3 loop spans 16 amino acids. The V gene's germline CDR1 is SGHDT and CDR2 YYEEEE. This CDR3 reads CASSGPGTSGTYEQYF. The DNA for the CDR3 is TGTGCCAGCAGCGGTCCGGGGACTAGCGGTACCTACGAGCAGTACTTC.

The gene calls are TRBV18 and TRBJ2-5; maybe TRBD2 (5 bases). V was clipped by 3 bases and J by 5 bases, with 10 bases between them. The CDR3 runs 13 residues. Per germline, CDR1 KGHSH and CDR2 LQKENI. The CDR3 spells CASSPEEGETQYF. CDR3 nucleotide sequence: TGTGCCAGCTCACCGGAGGAAGGGGAGACCCAGTACTTC.

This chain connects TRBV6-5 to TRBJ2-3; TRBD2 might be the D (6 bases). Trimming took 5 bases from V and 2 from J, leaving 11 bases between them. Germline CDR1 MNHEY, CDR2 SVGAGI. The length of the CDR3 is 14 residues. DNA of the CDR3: TGTGCCAGCAGTACGGGACTGGCCACAGATACGCAGTATTTT. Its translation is CASSTGLATDTQYF.

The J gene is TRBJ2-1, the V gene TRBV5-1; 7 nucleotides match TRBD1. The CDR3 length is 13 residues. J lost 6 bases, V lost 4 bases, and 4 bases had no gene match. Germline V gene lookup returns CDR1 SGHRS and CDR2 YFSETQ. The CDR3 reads CASSLTGFNEQFF. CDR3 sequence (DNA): TGCGCCAGCAGCCTGACAGGGTTCAATGAGCAGTTCTTC.

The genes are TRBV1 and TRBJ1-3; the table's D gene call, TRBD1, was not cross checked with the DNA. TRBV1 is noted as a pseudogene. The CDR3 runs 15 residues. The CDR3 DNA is TGCACCAGCAGCCCGGGACAGCGAGCTGGAAACACCATATATTTT. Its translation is CTSSPGQRAGNTIYF.

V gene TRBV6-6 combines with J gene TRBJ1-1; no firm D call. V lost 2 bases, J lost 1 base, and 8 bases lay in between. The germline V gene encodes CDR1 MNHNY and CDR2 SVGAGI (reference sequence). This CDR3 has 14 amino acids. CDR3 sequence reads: CASSYDAGNTEAFF. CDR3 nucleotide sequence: TGTGCCAGCAGTTACGATGCAGGGAACACTGAAGCTTTCTTT.

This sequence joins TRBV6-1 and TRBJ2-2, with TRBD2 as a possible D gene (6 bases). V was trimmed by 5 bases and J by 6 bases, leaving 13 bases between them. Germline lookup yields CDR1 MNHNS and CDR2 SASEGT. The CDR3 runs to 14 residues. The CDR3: CASSQSPSAGELFF. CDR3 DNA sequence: TGTGCCAGCAGTCAATCCCCTAGCGCCGGGGAGCTGTTTTTT.

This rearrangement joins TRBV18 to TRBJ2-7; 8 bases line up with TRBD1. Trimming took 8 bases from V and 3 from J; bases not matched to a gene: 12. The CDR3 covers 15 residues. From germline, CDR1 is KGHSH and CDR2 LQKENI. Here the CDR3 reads CASTTSGTGDYEQYF. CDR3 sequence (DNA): TGTGCCAGCACTACGAGTGGGACAGGAGACTACGAGCAGTACTTC.

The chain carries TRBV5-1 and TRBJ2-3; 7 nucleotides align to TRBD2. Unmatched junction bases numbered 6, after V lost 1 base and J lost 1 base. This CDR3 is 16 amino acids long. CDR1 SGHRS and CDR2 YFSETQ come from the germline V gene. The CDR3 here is CASSLRGLAGTDTQYF. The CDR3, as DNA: TGCGCCAGCAGCTTGAGAGGGCTAGCGGGCACAGATACGCAGTATTTT.

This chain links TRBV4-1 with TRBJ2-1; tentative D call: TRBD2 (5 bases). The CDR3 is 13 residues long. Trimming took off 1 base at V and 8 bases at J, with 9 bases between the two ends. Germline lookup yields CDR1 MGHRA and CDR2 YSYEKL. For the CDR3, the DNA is TGCGCCAGCAGCCAAGCTCTAGCCCATGAGCAGTTCTTC. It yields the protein CASSQALAHEQFF.

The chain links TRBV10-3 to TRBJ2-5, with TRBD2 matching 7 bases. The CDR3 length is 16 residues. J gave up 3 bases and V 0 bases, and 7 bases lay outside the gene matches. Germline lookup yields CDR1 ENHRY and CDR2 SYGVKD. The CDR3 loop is CAISESLSGVKETQYF. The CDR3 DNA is TGTGCCATCAGTGAGTCCCTGAGCGGGGTCAAAGAGACCCAGTACTTC.

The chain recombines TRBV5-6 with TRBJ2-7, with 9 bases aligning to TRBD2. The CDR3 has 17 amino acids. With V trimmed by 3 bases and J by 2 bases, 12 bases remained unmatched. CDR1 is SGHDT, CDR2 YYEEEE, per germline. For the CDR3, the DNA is TGTGCCAGCAGCTCTAAACCGGGGGCGGGAGGGCCCTACGAGCAGTACTTC. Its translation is CASSSKPGAGGPYEQYF.

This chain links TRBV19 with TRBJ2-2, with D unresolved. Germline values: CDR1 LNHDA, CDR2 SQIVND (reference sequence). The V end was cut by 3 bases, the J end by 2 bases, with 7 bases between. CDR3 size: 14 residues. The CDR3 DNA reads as TGTGCCAGTAGTATTACTACCAACACCGGGGAGCTGTTTTTT. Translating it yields CASSITTNTGELFF. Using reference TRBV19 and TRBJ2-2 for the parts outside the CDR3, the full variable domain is DGGITQSPKYLFRKEGQNVTLSCEQNLNHDAMYWYRQDPGQGLRLIYYSQIVNDFQKGDIAEGYSVSREKKESFPLTVTSAQKNPTAFYLCASSITTNTGELFFGEGSRLTVL.

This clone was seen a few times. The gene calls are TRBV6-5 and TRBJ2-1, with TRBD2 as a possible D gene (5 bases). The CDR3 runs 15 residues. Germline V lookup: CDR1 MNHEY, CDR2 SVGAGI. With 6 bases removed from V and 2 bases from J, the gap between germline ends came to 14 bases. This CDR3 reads CASSPTLGAYNEQFF. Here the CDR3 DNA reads TGTGCCAGCAGCCCGACTCTCGGGGCCTACAATGAGCAGTTCTTC.

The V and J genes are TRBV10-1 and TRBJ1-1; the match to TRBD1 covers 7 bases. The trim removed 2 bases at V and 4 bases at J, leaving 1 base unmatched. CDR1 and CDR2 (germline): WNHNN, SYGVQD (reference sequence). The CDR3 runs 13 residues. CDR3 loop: CASSEDRVTEAFF. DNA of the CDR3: TGCGCCAGCAGTGAGGACAGGGTCACTGAAGCTTTCTTT.

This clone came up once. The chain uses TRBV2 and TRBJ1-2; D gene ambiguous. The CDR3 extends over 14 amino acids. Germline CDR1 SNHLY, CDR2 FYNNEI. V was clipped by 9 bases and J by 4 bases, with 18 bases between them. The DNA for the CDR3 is TGTGCCAGTCTATTCACTCCAGGTGCCTATGGCTACACCTTC. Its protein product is CASLFTPGAYGYTF.

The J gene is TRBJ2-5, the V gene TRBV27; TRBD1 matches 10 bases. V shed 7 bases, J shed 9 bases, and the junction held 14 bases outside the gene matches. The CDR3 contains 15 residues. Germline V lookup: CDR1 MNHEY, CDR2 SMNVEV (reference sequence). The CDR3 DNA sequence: TGTGCCAGCACCGCAGGACAGGGGGGCAAAAGGGCCCAGTACTTC. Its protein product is CASTAGQGGKRAQYF.

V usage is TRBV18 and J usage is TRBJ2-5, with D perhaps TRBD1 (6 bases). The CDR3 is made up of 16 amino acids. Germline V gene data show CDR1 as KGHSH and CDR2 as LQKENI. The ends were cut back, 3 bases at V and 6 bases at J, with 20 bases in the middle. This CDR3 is CASSPTVRQGLKTQYF. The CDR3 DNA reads TGTGCCAGCTCACCGACCGTCCGGCAGGGGTTGAAGACCCAGTACTTC.